This T cell receptor (beta chain) was documented in a study of cytomegalovirus exposure and HLA in healthy donors. Study-level background: Earlier findings included about 120 million unique TCR beta sequences obtained from about 180 million T cells.

Study results and caveats: HLA allele associations emerged for roughly 17,000 TCR beta sequences in a later analysis, at 0.05 false discovery rate. Accounts indicate the classifier identified cytomegalovirus status with strong specificity and sensitivity. Further analysis was carried out later, and it showed several of the most significant clusters appearing linked to common viral pathogens.

With regard to this clone: Its antigen is unknown.

Germline values: CDR1 SGHVS, CDR2 FQNEAQ. The CDR3 contains 13 residues. V was pared by 1 base and J by 8 bases, with 11 bases between. It was with 60 Vbeta and 13 Jbeta primers that the PCR ran. Sequencing used immunoSEQ multiplex PCR; TCRdb keeps in-frame clones, though not all of them. This table has 120,000 or so clones, 80% appearing once. The sequencing input was PBMCs. The gene calls are TRBV7-8 and TRBJ1-2; no firm D call. The source is a male donor in good health and CMV-seronegative. CDR3: CASSLDGRRGYTF. In DNA, the CDR3 is TGTGCCAGCAGCTTAGATGGCAGGCGCGGCTACACCTTC.